These 25 T cell receptor beta chains were all obtained from the same sample, sequenced in a study of identical twins. Each CDR3 protein gets one entry after TCRdb re-called the 5' RACE reads with MiXCR. The table records 400,000 to 500,000 distinct CDR3 sequences, less than 20% of them present only once. The source material was naive T cells sorted from blood. Every receptor here comes from a man aged 45-65 years in good health.

This clonotype has a count of ten or more. Its ends do not fully match the called genes, so a read error is possible. The chain carries TRBV19 and TRBJ2-7; D is undetermined. Per the germline V gene, CDR1 is LNHDA and CDR2 is SQIVND (reference sequence). The CDR3 spans 13 residues. This CDR3 reads CASSPINSDEQYF. The CDR3 DNA follows: TGTGCCAGTAGCCCTATAAACTCCGACGAGCAGTACTTC.

This clonotype came up many times. This chain uses TRBV27 with TRBJ2-1; 9 nucleotides match TRBD2. The CDR3 loop spans 18 amino acids. CDR1 MNHEY and CDR2 SMNVEV come from the germline V gene (reference sequence). The ends lost 5 bases at V and 4 bases at J; junction bases unmatched: 15. CDR3 region: CASSGGAGGRKLYNEQFF. In nucleotides, the CDR3 is TGTGCCAGCAGTGGTGGAGCGGGAGGTCGAAAGCTATACAATGAGCAGTTCTTC.

This chain joins TRBV6-2 or TRBV6-3 and TRBJ2-7, with 7 bases that match TRBD2. The germline CDR1 and CDR2 sequences are MNHEY and SVGEGT. With 10 bases clipped from V and 3 bases from J, the junction kept 12 bases outside the gene matches. The CDR3 covers 14 residues. CDR3 protein: CATQRGGSLYEQYF. The CDR3 bases are TGTGCCACCCAGCGCGGGGGAAGTCTCTACGAGCAGTACTTC.

This clonotype showed up just a few times. The chain employs TRBV19 and TRBJ1-5; a possible D gene is TRBD1 (6 bases). The CDR3 contains 14 residues. V was shortened by 6 bases and J by 6 bases, with 15 bases between the two germline ends. Germline loops: CDR1 LNHDA, CDR2 SQIVND (reference sequence). The CDR3 protein is CASRVRAGAQPQHF. The CDR3 coding sequence is TGTGCCAGTAGAGTTCGGGCAGGGGCTCAGCCCCAGCATTTT.

This clonotype was detected only a few times. The chain combines TRBV20-1 with TRBJ2-5, with TRBD2 identical over 8 bases. Germline loops: CDR1 DFQATT, CDR2 SNEGSKA (reference sequence). The CDR3 contains 18 residues. Trimming took 0 bases from V and 5 from J; bases not matched to a gene: 17. The CDR3 DNA reads as TGCAGTGCTAGAGAATTTAGGCGGCTAGCGGGTTCCAGGGAGACCCAGTACTTC. As protein: CSAREFRRLAGSRETQYF.

This clonotype was picked up a small number of times. This chain joins TRBV7-3 and TRBJ2-1; no clear D gene. Germline CDR1 is SGHTA and CDR2 is FQGTGA. This CDR3 spans 12 amino acids. The ends were cut back, 5 bases at V and 12 bases at J, with 14 bases in the middle. CDR3 nucleotide sequence: TGTGCCAGCAGCCTCGATGGGGTCGTGCAGTTCTTC. It is translated as CASSLDGVVQFF.

The rearrangement joins TRBV12-3 or TRBV12-4 to TRBJ2-3; D is ambiguous. CDR3 length: 15 residues. Deletions cut 3 bases from V and 4 bases from J, with 14 bases between. The CDR3 DNA follows: TGTGCCAGCAGTTTCCCCATGAGGTTCCCAGATACGCAGTATTTT. Translated: CASSFPMRFPDTQYF.

This clonotype showed up just a few times. V usage is TRBV9 and J usage is TRBJ2-7, with 7 bases fitting TRBD2. The CDR3 totals 14 residues. CDR1 and CDR2 (germline): SGDLS, YYNGEE. V shed 3 bases, J shed 6 bases, and the junction held 9 bases outside the gene matches. CDR3 sequence reads: CASSDGREGGEQYF. CDR3 coding DNA: TGTGCCAGCAGCGACGGCAGGGAGGGAGGCGAGCAGTACTTC.

This clonotype was seen many times. The rearrangement links TRBV12-3 or TRBV12-4 to TRBJ2-1; D is perhaps TRBD2 (5 bases). CDR3 length equals 15 residues. Between the trimmed V and J ends, which lost 3 bases and 9 bases, there was a span of 18 bases. DNA of the CDR3: TGTGCCAGCAGTTTGCAGGACTCAGGATCCGGTGAGCAGTTCTTC. It translates to CASSLQDSGSGEQFF.

The chain combines TRBV24-1 with TRBJ2-5, with 7 bases aligning to TRBD1. CDR1 is KGHDR, CDR2 SFDVKD, per germline. The CDR3 contains 13 residues. V shed 5 bases and J 4 bases; nucleotides not matched to a gene: 3. The CDR3 DNA follows: TGTGCCACCAGTGGACAGGGACGAGAGACCCAGTACTTC. Amino acid sequence: CATSGQGRETQYF.

This clonotype has only a few counts. The chain combines TRBV5-6 with TRBJ2-7; D is uncertain. The V and J ends lost 3 bases and 10 bases respectively, with 14 bases between them. The germline gives CDR1 SGHDT, CDR2 YYEEEE. This CDR3 is built from 12 residues. The CDR3: CASSSTTASQYF. Here the CDR3 DNA reads TGTGCCAGCAGCTCGACAACAGCCAGTCAGTACTTC.

The chain combines TRBV10-3 with TRBJ2-3; the D is unclear. Trimming cost V 2 bases and J 0 bases, with 9 bases left between them. The CDR3 runs to 15 residues. Germline assignment: CDR1 ENHRY and CDR2 SYGVKD. CDR3 amino acids: CAISEVGISTDTQYF. For the CDR3, the DNA is TGTGCCATCAGTGAGGTGGGCATTAGCACAGATACGCAGTATTTT.

This chain uses TRBV29-1 with TRBJ2-3; perhaps D is TRBD1 or TRBD2 (5 bases each). The CDR3 loop spans 13 amino acids. The V gene lost 4 bases and the J gene lost 2 bases, with 10 bases spanning the gap. From germline, CDR1 is SQVTM and CDR2 ANQGSEA. The CDR3 nucleotides are TGCAGCGTTGGAGCTGGGACCACAGATACGCAGTATTTT. This gives the protein CSVGAGTTDTQYF.

This clonotype has more than one count but fewer than ten. The chain uses TRBV4-3 and TRBJ2-7, with D maybe TRBD2 (5 bases). Germline values: CDR1 LGHNA, CDR2 YSLEER. The CDR3 runs to 17 residues. Trimming took 0 bases from V and 6 from J, leaving 21 bases between them. For the CDR3, the DNA is TGCGCCAGCAGCCAAGACCGGGATTCACGGAACCGTGTCGAGCAGTACTTC. Its translation: CASSQDRDSRNRVEQYF.

This clonotype has a count of ten or more. J is TRBJ1-2 and V is TRBV6-5, with 9 bases aligning to TRBD1. The V and J ends lost 4 bases and 3 bases, in that order; junction bases with no gene match: 0. From germline, CDR1 is MNHEY and CDR2 SVGAGI. The CDR3 extends over 13 amino acids. This CDR3 reads CASSWDRDYGYTF. The CDR3 DNA sequence: TGTGCCAGCAGTTGGGACAGGGACTATGGCTACACCTTC.

This clonotype was seen only a few times. The rearrangement joins TRBV29-1 to TRBJ2-7, with TRBD1 matching over 9 bases. The V and J ends lost 6 bases and 4 bases, in that order; junction bases with no gene match: 7. The V gene's germline CDR1 is SQVTM and CDR2 ANQGSEA. There are 13 residues in the CDR3. The CDR3 reads CSVAPGQGYEQYF. The CDR3 DNA sequence: TGCAGCGTGGCTCCGGGACAGGGATACGAGCAGTACTTC.

This clonotype appeared many times. The genes are TRBV24-1 and TRBJ2-1; possibly TRBD2 for D (5 bases). The CDR3 loop spans 15 amino acids. Trimming took 2 bases from V and 1 from J, leaving 8 bases between them. Germline V CDR1 and CDR2: KGHDR, SFDVKD. CDR3 in amino acids: CATSDYLASYNEQFF. CDR3 in DNA: TGTGCCACCAGTGATTATCTAGCATCCTACAATGAGCAGTTCTTC.

This chain connects TRBV12-3 or TRBV12-4 to TRBJ2-5; unclear D gene. The CDR3 sequence is 15 residues long. V was pared by 3 bases and J by 1 base, with 12 bases between. This CDR3 is CASSFRSGAQETQYF. The CDR3 DNA is TGTGCCAGCAGTTTTCGGTCCGGCGCCCAAGAGACCCAGTACTTC.

The chain combines TRBV12-3 or TRBV12-4 with TRBJ1-4; 9 bases match TRBD1. The CDR3 runs 15 residues. With V trimmed by 4 bases and J by 7 bases, 7 bases remained unmatched. CDR3 in DNA: TGTGCCAGCAGTTCCGCCCGGGACAGGGCTGAAAAACTGTTTTTT. Its protein is CASSSARDRAEKLFF.

This clonotype was found many times. The chain carries TRBV12-3 or TRBV12-4 and TRBJ2-1; D unclear. This CDR3 contains 11 residues. V shed 3 bases and J shed 7 bases, with 4 bases lying between them. CDR3 region: CASSFINEQFF. The CDR3 DNA reads TGTGCCAGCAGTTTTATTAATGAGCAGTTCTTC.

V and J are TRBV3-1 and TRBJ1-1, with 8 positions matching TRBD1. After removal of 4 bases from V and 3 bases from J, the junction contained 10 bases not matched to a gene. The V gene's germline CDR1 is LGHDT and CDR2 YNNKEL (reference sequence). The CDR3 is made up of 16 amino acids. The CDR3 DNA reads as TGTGCCAGCAGCCGCCTAGACAGGGGCTCGTACACTGAAGCTTTCTTT. It specifies CASSRLDRGSYTEAFF.

The rearrangement links TRBV10-2 to TRBJ2-7, with 12 positions matching TRBD1. Germline CDR1 reads WSHSY; CDR2 reads SAAADI. This CDR3 comprises 16 residues. J gave up 6 bases and V 0 bases, and 6 bases lay outside the gene matches. CDR3 coding DNA: TGCGCCAGCAGTGAGTCGATGGGACAGGGGGCAGGCGAGCAGTACTTC. Amino acids: CASSESMGQGAGEQYF.

This clonotype was counted a few times. The chain employs TRBV12-3 or TRBV12-4 and TRBJ1-2; TRBD1 might be the D (5 bases). The V and J ends lost 5 bases and 3 bases respectively, with 16 bases between them. The CDR3 loop spans 15 amino acids. CDR3 DNA: TGTGCCAGCAGTCTAGGGGCAGGGTTTGACTATGGCTACACCTTC. Encoded protein: CASSLGAGFDYGYTF.

The chain combines TRBV6-2 or TRBV6-3 with TRBJ2-1, with unresolved D. Germline V CDR1 and CDR2: MNHEY, SVGEGT. This CDR3 has 15 residues. The ends were cut back, 6 bases at V and 0 bases at J, with 12 bases in the middle. CDR3 in amino acids: CASSRVKSSYNEQFF. Here the CDR3 DNA reads TGTGCCAGCAGCCGCGTTAAGAGCTCCTACAATGAGCAGTTCTTC.

This chain connects TRBV20-1 to TRBJ2-5, with 8 positions matching TRBD2. Germline V gene lookup returns CDR1 DFQATT and CDR2 SNEGSKA (reference sequence). After removal of 6 bases from V and 4 bases from J, the junction contained 7 bases not matched to a gene. This CDR3 comprises 13 residues. The CDR3 DNA reads as TGCAGTGCAAGGAACGGGGGGGCAGAGACCCAGTACTTC. Translated, it gives CSARNGGAETQYF.